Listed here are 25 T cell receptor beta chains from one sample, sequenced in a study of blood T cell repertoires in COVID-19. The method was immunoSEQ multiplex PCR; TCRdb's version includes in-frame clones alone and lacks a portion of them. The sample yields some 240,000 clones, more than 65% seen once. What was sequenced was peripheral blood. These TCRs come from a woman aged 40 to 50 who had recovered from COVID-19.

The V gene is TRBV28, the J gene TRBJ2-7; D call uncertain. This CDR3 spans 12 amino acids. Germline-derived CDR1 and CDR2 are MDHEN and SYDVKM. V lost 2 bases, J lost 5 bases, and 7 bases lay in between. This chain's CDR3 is CASSLEADEQYF. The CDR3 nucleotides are TGTGCCAGCAGTTTAGAGGCGGACGAGCAGTACTTC.

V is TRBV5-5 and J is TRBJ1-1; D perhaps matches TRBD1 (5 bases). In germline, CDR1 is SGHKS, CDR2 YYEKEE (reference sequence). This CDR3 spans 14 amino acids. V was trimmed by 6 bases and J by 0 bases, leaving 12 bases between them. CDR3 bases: TGTGCCAGCACCCTCGGGGGATTGAACACTGAAGCTTTCTTT. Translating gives CASTLGGLNTEAFF.

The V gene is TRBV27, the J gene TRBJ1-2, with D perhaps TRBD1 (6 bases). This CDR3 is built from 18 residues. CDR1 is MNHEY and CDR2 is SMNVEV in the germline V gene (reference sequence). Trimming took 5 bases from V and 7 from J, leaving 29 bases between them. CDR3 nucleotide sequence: TGTGCCAGCAGTACATACCGCGACAGGACTGGCCATATAGGTGGCTACACCTTC. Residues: CASSTYRDRTGHIGGYTF.

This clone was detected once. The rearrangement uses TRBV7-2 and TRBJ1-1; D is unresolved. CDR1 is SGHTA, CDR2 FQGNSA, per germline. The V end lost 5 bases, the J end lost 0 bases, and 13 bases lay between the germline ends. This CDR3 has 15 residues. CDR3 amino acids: CASSPDRGMNTEAFF. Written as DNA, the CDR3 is TGTGCCAGCAGCCCTGATAGAGGCATGAACACTGAAGCTTTCTTT.

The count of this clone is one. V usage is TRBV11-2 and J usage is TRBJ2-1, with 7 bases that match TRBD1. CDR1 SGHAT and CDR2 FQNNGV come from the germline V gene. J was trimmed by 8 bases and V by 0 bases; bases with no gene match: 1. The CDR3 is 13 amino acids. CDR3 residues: CASSLDQGDEQFF. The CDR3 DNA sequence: TGTGCCAGCAGCTTAGATCAGGGGGATGAGCAGTTCTTC.

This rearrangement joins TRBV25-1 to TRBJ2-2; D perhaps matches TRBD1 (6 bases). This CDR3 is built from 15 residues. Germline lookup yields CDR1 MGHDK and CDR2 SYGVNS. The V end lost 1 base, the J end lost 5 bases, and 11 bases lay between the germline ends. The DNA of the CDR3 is TGTGCCAGCAGTGAATTCACAGGGAGTACCGGGGAGCTGTTTTTT. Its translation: CASSEFTGSTGELFF.

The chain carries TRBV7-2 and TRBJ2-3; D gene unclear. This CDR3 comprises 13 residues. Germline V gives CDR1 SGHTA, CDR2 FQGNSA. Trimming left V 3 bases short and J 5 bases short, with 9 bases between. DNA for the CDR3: TGTGCCAGCAGCTTCCAAGAACAAGATACGCAGTATTTT. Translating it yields CASSFQEQDTQYF.

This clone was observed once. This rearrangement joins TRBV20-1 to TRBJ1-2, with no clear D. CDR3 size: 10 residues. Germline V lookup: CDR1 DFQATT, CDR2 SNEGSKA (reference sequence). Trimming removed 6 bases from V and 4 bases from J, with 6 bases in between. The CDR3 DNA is TGCAGTGCCTCTTTCTATGGCTACACCTTC. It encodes CSASFYGYTF.

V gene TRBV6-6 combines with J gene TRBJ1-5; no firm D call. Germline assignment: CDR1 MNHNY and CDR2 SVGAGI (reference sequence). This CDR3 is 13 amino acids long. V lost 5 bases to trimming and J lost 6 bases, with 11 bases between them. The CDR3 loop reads CASSKEFGQPQHF. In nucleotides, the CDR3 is TGTGCCAGCAGTAAGGAGTTTGGTCAGCCCCAGCATTTT.

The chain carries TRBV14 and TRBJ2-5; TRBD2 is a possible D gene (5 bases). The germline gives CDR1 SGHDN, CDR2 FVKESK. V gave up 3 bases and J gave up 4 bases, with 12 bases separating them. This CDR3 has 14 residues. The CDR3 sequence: CASSHWRRGETQYF. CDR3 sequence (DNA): TGTGCCAGCAGCCATTGGCGCCGGGGAGAGACCCAGTACTTC.

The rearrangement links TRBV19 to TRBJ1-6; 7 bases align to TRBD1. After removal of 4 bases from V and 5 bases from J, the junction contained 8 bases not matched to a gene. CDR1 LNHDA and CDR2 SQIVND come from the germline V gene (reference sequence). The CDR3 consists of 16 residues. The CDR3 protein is CASSRDSLNNNSPLHF. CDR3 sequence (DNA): TGTGCCAGTAGTAGGGACAGTTTGAACAATAATTCACCCCTCCACTTT.

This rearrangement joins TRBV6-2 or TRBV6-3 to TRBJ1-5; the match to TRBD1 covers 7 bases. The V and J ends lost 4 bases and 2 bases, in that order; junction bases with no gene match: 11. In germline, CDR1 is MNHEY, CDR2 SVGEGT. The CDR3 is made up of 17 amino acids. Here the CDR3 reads CASSFPGTEPRNQPQHF. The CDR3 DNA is TGTGCCAGCAGTTTCCCCGGGACAGAGCCCCGCAATCAGCCCCAGCATTTT.

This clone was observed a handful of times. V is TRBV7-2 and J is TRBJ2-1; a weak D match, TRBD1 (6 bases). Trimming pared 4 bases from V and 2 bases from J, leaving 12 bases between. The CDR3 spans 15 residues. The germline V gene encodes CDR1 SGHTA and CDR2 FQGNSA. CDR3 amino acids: CASSSDTGPYNEQFF. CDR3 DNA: TGTGCCAGCAGCTCGGACACAGGGCCCTACAATGAGCAGTTCTTC.

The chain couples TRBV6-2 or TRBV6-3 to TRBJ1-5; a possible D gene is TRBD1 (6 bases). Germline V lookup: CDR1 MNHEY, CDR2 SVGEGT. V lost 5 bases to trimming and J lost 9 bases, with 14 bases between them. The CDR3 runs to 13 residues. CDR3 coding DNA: TGTGCCAGCAGTACCAGGACAGTTTTGCCCCAGCATTTT. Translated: CASSTRTVLPQHF.

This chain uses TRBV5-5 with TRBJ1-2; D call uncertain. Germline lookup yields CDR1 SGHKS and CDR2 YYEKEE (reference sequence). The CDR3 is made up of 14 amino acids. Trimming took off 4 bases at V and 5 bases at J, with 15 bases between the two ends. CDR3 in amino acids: CASSRGGSVYGYTF. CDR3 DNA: TGTGCCAGCAGCCGGGGAGGTTCCGTGTATGGCTACACCTTC.

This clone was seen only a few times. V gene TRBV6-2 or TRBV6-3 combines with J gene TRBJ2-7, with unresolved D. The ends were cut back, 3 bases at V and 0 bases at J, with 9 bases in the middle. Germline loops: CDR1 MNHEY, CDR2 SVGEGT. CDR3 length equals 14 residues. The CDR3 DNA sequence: TGTGCCAGCAGTTATGACACGAGCTCCTACGAGCAGTACTTC. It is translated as CASSYDTSSYEQYF.

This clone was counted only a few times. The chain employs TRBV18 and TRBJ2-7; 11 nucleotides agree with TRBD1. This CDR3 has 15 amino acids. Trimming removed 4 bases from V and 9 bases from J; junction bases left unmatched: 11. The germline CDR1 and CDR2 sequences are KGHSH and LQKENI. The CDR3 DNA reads TGTGCCAGCTCACTCGTCGCGGGACAGGGGGACGGGCAGTACTTC. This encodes CASSLVAGQGDGQYF.

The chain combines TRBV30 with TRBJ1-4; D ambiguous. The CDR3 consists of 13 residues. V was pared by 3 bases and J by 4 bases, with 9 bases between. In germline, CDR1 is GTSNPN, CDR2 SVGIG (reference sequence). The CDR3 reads CAWRGRNNEKLFF. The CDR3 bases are TGTGCCTGGAGGGGCAGGAATAATGAAAAACTGTTTTTT.

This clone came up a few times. CDR3 coding DNA: TGTGCCAGCAGGCCGTTACAGGGAAATAATTCACCCCTCCACTTT. Its translation: CASRPLQGNNSPLHF. The chain couples TRBV28 to TRBJ1-6; D possibly corresponds to TRBD1 (6 bases). Germline CDR1 MDHEN, CDR2 SYDVKM. Trimming pared 6 bases from V and 5 bases from J, leaving 14 bases between. The CDR3 covers 15 residues.

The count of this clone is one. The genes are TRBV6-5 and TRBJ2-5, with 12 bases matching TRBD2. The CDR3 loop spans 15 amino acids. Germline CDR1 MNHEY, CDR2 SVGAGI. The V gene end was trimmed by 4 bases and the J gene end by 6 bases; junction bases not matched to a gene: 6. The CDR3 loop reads CASSFSSGGVQTQYF. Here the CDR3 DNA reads TGTGCCAGCAGTTTCTCTAGCGGGGGGGTGCAGACCCAGTACTTC.

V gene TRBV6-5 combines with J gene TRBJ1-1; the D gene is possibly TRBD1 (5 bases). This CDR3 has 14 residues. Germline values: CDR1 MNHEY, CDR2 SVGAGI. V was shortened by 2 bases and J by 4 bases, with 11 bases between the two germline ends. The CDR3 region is CASSYGGIGTEAFF. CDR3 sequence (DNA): TGTGCCAGCAGTTACGGGGGGATAGGCACTGAAGCTTTCTTT.

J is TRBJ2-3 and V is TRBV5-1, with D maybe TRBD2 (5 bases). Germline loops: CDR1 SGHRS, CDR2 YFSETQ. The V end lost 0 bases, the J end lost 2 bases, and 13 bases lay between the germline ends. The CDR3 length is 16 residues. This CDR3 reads CASSLATGFTTDTQYF. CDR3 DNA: TGCGCCAGCAGCTTGGCAACGGGGTTTACCACAGATACGCAGTATTTT.

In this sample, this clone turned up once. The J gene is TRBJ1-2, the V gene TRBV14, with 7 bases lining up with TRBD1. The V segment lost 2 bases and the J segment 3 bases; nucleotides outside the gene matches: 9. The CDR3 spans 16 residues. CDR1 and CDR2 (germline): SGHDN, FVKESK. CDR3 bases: TGTGCCAGCAGCCAAACCCGGGGCAGGGGGGACTATGGCTACACCTTC. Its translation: CASSQTRGRGDYGYTF.

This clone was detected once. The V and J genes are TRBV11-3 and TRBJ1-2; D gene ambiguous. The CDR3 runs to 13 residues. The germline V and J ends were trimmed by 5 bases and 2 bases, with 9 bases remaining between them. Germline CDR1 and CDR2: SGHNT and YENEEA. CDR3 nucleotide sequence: TGTGCCAGCAGCCTAGTAGAGAACTATGGCTACACCTTC. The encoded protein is CASSLVENYGYTF.

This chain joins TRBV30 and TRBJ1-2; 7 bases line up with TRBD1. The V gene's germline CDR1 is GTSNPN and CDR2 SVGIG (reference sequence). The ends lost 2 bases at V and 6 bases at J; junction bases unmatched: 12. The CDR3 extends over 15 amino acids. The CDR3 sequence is CAWSSGYRGLDGYTF. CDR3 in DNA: TGTGCCTGGAGTAGTGGATACAGGGGTCTTGATGGCTACACCTTC.